This is a list of T cell receptor beta chains from one sample in a study of CD8 T cells in ankylosing spondylitis. TCRdb reanalysed the 5' RACE reads using MiXCR and keeps one entry per CDR3 protein. The sample comprises some 250,000 distinct CDR3 sequences, around 10% of which are singletons, and 6% to 7.5% rests with the top ten. Sequenced: blood, either unsorted or a sorted T cell fraction (not recorded which). Receptors originate from a male donor with ankylosing spondylitis or in good health (not recorded which). Both conserved end residues are part of each CDR3. Fields, in order: clone size, V gene, J gene, D gene, CDR3 protein, CDR3 DNA. D genes are given only for firm matches. Clone size is not always given. Where it is, it says once, few, many or a class for expanded clones.

few	TRBV6-5	TRBJ2-1	-	CASSYSETTANEQFF	TGTGCCAGCAGTTACTCCGAGACGACCGCCAATGAGCAGTTCTTC
-	TRBV27	TRBJ2-3	-	CASSSPLDRTDTQYF	TGTGCCAGCAGTTCGCCTTTAGACCGAACAGATACGCAGTATTTT
many	TRBV29-1	TRBJ2-1	TRBD1	CSVRQGALSEQFF	TGCAGCGTCCGACAGGGGGCCCTTTCTGAGCAGTTCTTC
few	TRBV6-1	TRBJ2-5	-	CASDAGRLQTQYF	TGTGCCAGCGATGCCGGGAGACTTCAGACCCAGTACTTC
few	TRBV5-4	TRBJ1-3	-	CASSLGGEGNTIYF	TGTGCCAGCAGCTTGGGGGGAGAGGGAAACACCATATATTTT
many	TRBV20-1	TRBJ2-2	TRBD2	CSARVLAGNTGELFF	TGCAGTGCTAGAGTGCTAGCGGGGAACACCGGGGAGCTGTTTTTT
many	TRBV5-1	TRBJ2-3	TRBD1	CASSSGQGNTDTQYF	TGCGCCAGCAGCTCGGGACAGGGAAACACAGATACGCAGTATTTT
many	TRBV20-1	TRBJ1-6	TRBD1	CSARKGAGRSSYNSPLHF	TGCAGTGCTAGGAAGGGGGCTGGACGTAGCTCCTATAATTCACCCCTCCACTTT
many	TRBV7-2	TRBJ2-7	-	CASSLEWREMAYEQYF	TGTGCCAGCAGCTTAGAGTGGAGGGAGATGGCCTACGAGCAGTACTTC
once	TRBV4-2	TRBJ2-5	-	CASSQESVGASQETQYF	TGTGCCAGCAGCCAAGAGTCGGTCGGGGCCAGCCAAGAGACCCAGTACTTC
few	TRBV5-1	TRBJ2-3	TRBD1	CASSPVGTDRGDTQYF	TGCGCCAGCAGCCCCGTAGGGACGGACAGGGGGGATACGCAGTATTTT
few	TRBV20-1	TRBJ2-7	TRBD2	CSAIRGAGVSNEQYF	TGCAGTGCTATTCGGGGCGCGGGAGTGTCTAACGAGCAGTACTTC
-	TRBV7-6	TRBJ1-1	-	CASSLGQTNTEAFF	TGTGCCAGCAGCTTAGGACAGACAAACACTGAAGCTTTCTTT
-	TRBV7-3	TRBJ2-3	TRBD2	CASSSSSGGADTQYF	TGTGCCAGCAGCTCCTCTAGCGGGGGGGCCGATACGCAGTATTTT
many	TRBV28	TRBJ2-6	-	CASSLASGANVLTF	TGTGCCAGCAGTTTGGCCTCTGGGGCCAACGTCCTGACTTTC
-	TRBV5-1	TRBJ2-7	TRBD1	CASSLGGQEAYEQYF	TGCGCCAGCAGCCTAGGTGGACAGGAAGCCTACGAGCAGTACTTC
-	TRBV20-1	TRBJ1-1	TRBD1	CSASGQAPGAEAFF	TGCAGTGCTAGCGGACAGGCACCGGGCGCTGAAGCTTTCTTT
-	TRBV5-4	TRBJ2-7	-	CASSLAEGGRMEQYF	TGTGCCAGCAGCTTGGCGGAAGGGGGTCGAATGGAGCAGTACTTC
few	TRBV5-1	TRBJ1-1	-	CASSFDTGSAEAFF	TGCGCCAGCAGCTTTGATACAGGTTCAGCCGAAGCTTTCTTT
many	TRBV20-1	TRBJ2-7	-	CSVVKTAHYEQYF	TGCAGTGTAGTTAAGACAGCTCACTACGAGCAGTACTTC
many	TRBV5-1	TRBJ2-1	-	CASSLLPGSSTYNEQFF	TGCGCCAGCAGCTTGTTACCCGGTAGCAGCACCTACAATGAGCAGTTCTTC
few	TRBV11-2	TRBJ1-6	-	CASSLFPIPQHNSPLHF	TGTGCCAGCAGCCTCTTCCCCATACCCCAACATAATTCACCCCTCCACTTT
-	TRBV7-9	TRBJ2-1	TRBD2	CASRTSGEQFF	TGTGCCAGCCGGACTAGCGGTGAGCAGTTCTTC
-	TRBV7-9	TRBJ1-1	-	CASSLDPGPPWGTAFF	TGTGCCAGCAGCTTGGATCCGGGACCGCCCTGGGGTACAGCTTTCTTT
-	TRBV5-6	TRBJ1-1	TRBD1	CASSPMDRVTEAFF	TGTGCCAGCAGCCCAATGGACAGGGTGACTGAAGCTTTCTTT
many	TRBV5-5	TRBJ2-2	-	CASSLRGELFF	TGTGCCAGCAGCTTGCGCGGGGAGCTGTTTTTT
many	TRBV12-3/TRBV12-4	TRBJ1-4	-	CASSSSRGRKLFF	TGTGCCAGCAGTTCCTCACGGGGGCGGAAACTGTTTTTT
-	TRBV25-1	TRBJ2-3	TRBD1	CASSDPGTGSTDTQYF	TGTGCCAGCAGTGACCCCGGGACAGGGAGCACAGATACGCAGTATTTT
many	TRBV5-6	TRBJ1-2	-	CASSTGQYGYTF	TGTGCCAGCAGCACAGGACAGTATGGCTACACCTTC
many	TRBV5-1	TRBJ2-1	TRBD1	CASSLRDSRNEQFF	TGCGCCAGCAGCTTGCGGGACAGTCGCAATGAGCAGTTCTTC
many	TRBV5-1	TRBJ2-2	TRBD2	CASSVQLAGGPDAGELFF	TGCGCCAGCAGCGTACAACTAGCGGGAGGGCCCGATGCCGGGGAGCTGTTTTTT
many	TRBV7-8	TRBJ2-4	-	CASSPHGGPGGKNIQYF	TGTGCCAGCAGCCCTCATGGGGGCCCGGGGGGCAAAAACATTCAGTACTTC
-	TRBV5-1	TRBJ2-4	-	CASSLWGQDIQYF	TGCGCCAGCAGCTTGTGGGGGCAGGACATTCAGTACTTC
-	TRBV20-1	TRBJ2-1	TRBD2	CSAPSGGGLLYDEQFF	TGCAGTGCTCCCTCTGGCGGGGGGCTACTTTACGATGAGCAGTTCTTC
few	TRBV27	TRBJ2-7	-	CASSPETTYEQYF	TGTGCCAGCAGTCCTGAAACCACTTACGAGCAGTACTTC
-	TRBV28	TRBJ2-5	TRBD1	CASSVLTGGYETQYF	TGTGCCAGCAGTGTACTGACAGGGGGTTACGAGACCCAGTACTTC
many	TRBV12-3/TRBV12-4	TRBJ2-3	-	CASSRLVDTQYF	TGTGCCAGCAGCCGCTTAGTAGATACGCAGTATTTT
many	TRBV5-1	TRBJ1-1	-	CASMEGLRNTEAFF	TGCGCCAGCATGGAGGGGCTGCGGAACACTGAAGCTTTCTTT
many	TRBV20-1	TRBJ2-7	TRBD1	CSASQTGGEQYF	TGCAGTGCTAGTCAAACAGGGGGCGAGCAGTACTTC
-	TRBV9	TRBJ2-5	-	CASSLDGQQETQYF	TGTGCCAGCAGCTTGGACGGACAACAAGAGACCCAGTACTTC
many	TRBV27	TRBJ1-4	-	CASSLFISGATNEKLFF	TGTGCCAGCAGTTTATTTATTTCGGGTGCAACTAATGAAAAACTGTTTTTT
many	TRBV4-1	TRBJ2-5	TRBD1	CASSHIYLGQEQETQYF	TGCGCCAGCAGCCATATATATCTAGGACAGGAACAAGAGACCCAGTACTTC
many	TRBV5-1	TRBJ2-7	-	CASTFDFHEQYF	TGCGCCAGCACCTTCGATTTCCACGAGCAGTACTTC
many	TRBV5-1	TRBJ2-3	TRBD2	CASSLAASGADTQYF	TGCGCCAGCAGCTTGGCCGCTAGCGGGGCAGATACGCAGTATTTT
many	TRBV5-1	TRBJ1-1	TRBD1	CASSFTGGNTEAFF	TGCGCCAGCAGCTTCACAGGGGGGAACACTGAAGCTTTCTTT
many	TRBV24-1	TRBJ2-2	-	CATSELEDTGELFF	TGTGCCACCAGTGAGCTAGAGGATACCGGGGAGCTGTTTTTT
few	TRBV7-8	TRBJ1-4	TRBD1	CASSPNRGGLNEKLFF	TGTGCCAGCAGCCCTAACAGGGGGGGCCTTAATGAAAAACTGTTTTTT
many	TRBV12-3/TRBV12-4	TRBJ1-5	-	CASSPPYQPQHF	TGTGCCAGCAGTCCTCCCTATCAGCCCCAGCATTTT
-	TRBV6-5	TRBJ1-1	-	CASSYALNTEAFF	TGTGCCAGCAGTTATGCACTCAACACTGAAGCTTTCTTT
many	TRBV5-1	TRBJ2-1	-	CATRDSLNEQFF	TGCGCCACCCGGGACTCCCTGAATGAGCAGTTCTTC
many	TRBV6-5	TRBJ1-2	-	CASSSPGLTYGYTF	TGTGCCAGCAGTTCGCCGGGACTCACCTATGGCTACACCTTC
many	TRBV28	TRBJ2-3	-	CASSSLGRADTQYF	TGTGCCAGCAGTTCCCTAGGTCGCGCAGATACGCAGTATTTT
many	TRBV20-1	TRBJ2-7	-	CSARDGGHEQYF	TGCAGTGCTAGAGATGGAGGTCACGAGCAGTACTTC
few	TRBV27	TRBJ2-7	-	CAAEGKGGIGEQYF	TGTGCCGCGGAGGGGAAGGGGGGCATCGGCGAGCAGTACTTC
few	TRBV2	TRBJ2-2	-	CASSQPVGELFF	TGTGCCAGCAGCCAACCGGTCGGGGAGCTGTTTTTT